Following are 5 T cell receptor beta chains from one sample sequenced in a study of PD-1 blockade in classical Hodgkin lymphoma. The time point denotes: cycle 4 day 1 (C4D1), after less than 7 weeks of nivolumab. Every single patient, without exception, relapsed after autologous stem cell transplantation, and brentuximab vedotin exposure varied. Generated by immunoSEQ multiplex PCR, the TCRdb table keeps only in-frame clones and is missing some. In the table there are some 52,000 clones, around nine tenths of which are singletons. The specimen comprised peripheral blood mononuclear cells (PBMCs), sampled before the fourth cycle of nivolumab. All receptors derive from a human donor with classical Hodgkin lymphoma.

This clone was detected once. The chain couples TRBV21-1 to TRBJ2-6; TRBD1 was called by the table and not checked on the DNA. TRBV21-1 is designated a pseudogene. The CDR3 has 22 amino acids. CDR3: CASSKPQRGVRDTSSGANVLTF. CDR3 sequence (DNA): TGTGCCAGCAGCAAACCCCAAAGAGGCGTACGGGACACTAGCTCTGGGGCCAACGTCCTGACTTTC.

The rearrangement joins TRBV6-6 to TRBJ1-3; D uncertain. Germline lookup yields CDR1 MNHNY and CDR2 SVGAGI (reference sequence). Trimming stripped 6 bases from V and 0 bases from J, with 6 bases between. This CDR3 is built from 13 residues. The CDR3 spells CASSDNSGNTIYF. The CDR3 nucleotides read TGTGCCAGCAGCGACAACTCTGGAAACACCATATATTTT.

The chain uses TRBV5-1 and TRBJ2-3; TRBD2 aligns across 12 bases. The CDR3 sequence is 17 residues long. Trimming at V came to 3 bases and at J to 3 bases, leaving 8 bases not matched to a gene. Germline CDR1 is SGHRS and CDR2 is YFSETQ. The CDR3 DNA sequence: TGCGCCAGCAGCTGGCGGACTAGCGGGATGGGTACAGATACGCAGTATTTT. Protein sequence: CASSWRTSGMGTDTQYF.

The rearrangement uses TRBV6-6 and TRBJ1-1, with 8 bases identical to TRBD1. Germline V CDR1 and CDR2: MNHNY, SVGAGI (reference sequence). The V gene end was trimmed by 2 bases and the J gene end by 5 bases; junction bases not matched to a gene: 10. The CDR3 is made up of 16 amino acids. In DNA form, the CDR3 reads TGTGCCAGCAGTTACCCCCGGACAGGGCGGTGGACTGAAGCTTTCTTT. Its translation is CASSYPRTGRWTEAFF.

The chain links TRBV28 to TRBJ2-5; a possible D gene is TRBD2 (8 bases). CDR3 length equals 16 residues. CDR1 and CDR2 from the germline V gene are MDHEN and SYDVKM. Trimming removed 4 bases at V and 1 base at J, with 16 bases between. CDR3 in DNA: TGTGCCAGCAGTTACAGGGGCGGGAGGTTCCAAGAGACCCAGTACTTC. Translated, it gives CASSYRGGRFQETQYF.